This T cell receptor (beta chain) was captured in a study of blood T cells in healthy people across ages (dated by TCRdb to the mid-2010s). Study-wide context: In model experiments, template switching captured about one uniquely barcoded TCR beta cDNA molecule for every two T cells. Age-related changes in TCR beta repertoire diversity were measured in the study by deep sequencing normalized with unique cDNA molecular identifiers. For two donors (one aged 18 to 29 and one aged 80 or older), the study analyzed two additional independent replicas of 1 million unique cDNA reads from the same blood draw. To avoid experimental bias, donors of different ages were spread randomly across the sequencing lanes. The donors were split into four age groups: young (average 16 years), middle-aged (around 37), aged (62) and long-lived (approximately 80).

Systemically healthy Caucasian individuals from Russia, 35 to 40 in total and aged about 6 to 90 years, were included as donors. Around 10 milliliters of peripheral blood were collected from each donor into EDTA-treated Vacutainer tubes. PBMCs were isolated by Ficoll-Paque density-gradient centrifugation, with at least 7 million obtained per sample. Total RNA was extracted from PBMCs with Trizol reagent, with at least 5 micrograms obtained per sample. For every donor, an aliquot of PBMCs went through flow cytometry to measure the percentages of naive CD45RAhigh/CD27high T cells. About this clonotype: Its cognate antigen has yet to be identified. Per-base qualities were not stored, and no clone one base away is much larger.

Broad study findings and their caveats: There was a strong correlation between observed TCR beta diversity and the percentage of naive T cells measured by flow cytometry. The long-lived group showed more naive CD4+ T cells, fewer expanded clones and increased TCR diversity than the aged group, suggesting age selection. Bulk unsorted PBMC profiling prevented conclusive comparison of naive and antigen-experienced compartments. As age increased, observed TCR beta diversity per million T cells dropped in a roughly linear way, and a significant reduction was already evident by age roughly 36. Estimates of total diversity based on one million sequenced T cells were regarded as lower bounds and as underestimates. Because the CMV infection status of the donors was unknown, age-related changes in expanded clonotypes may potentially have been confounded.

Libraries were built with 5' RACE. This sample was sequenced with an Illumina HiSeq 2500. A second roughly 6 to 11 cycle PCR used a sample-barcoded 5' primer and a J-beta primer mix. A template-switch 5' adaptor carrying 12 random nucleotides introduced a unique molecular identifier onto each TCR beta cDNA molecule. At least 2.5 million CDR3-containing paired-end reads were obtained from each sample. First-strand cDNA was synthesized from all RNA with the Mint cDNA synthesis kit, primed by a TRBC-specific oligonucleotide. After uracil-DNA glycosylase treatment, a first 18-cycle PCR used universal primers M1SS and BC2_uni_R on all cDNA. The paper's data handling went like this. For normalization, 1 million high-quality reads, each with a distinct molecular identifier, were randomly selected from each sample. Instead of being binned into consensus sequences, reads that shared molecular identifiers were thrown out. CDR3 identification, clonotype clustering and error correction used MiTCR with a Q25 quality threshold and the strictest error-elimination algorithm. A nonparametric unseen species model with Euler transformation was used to estimate a lower bound on total TCR beta diversity. TCRdb trimmed the raw reads at Q25, called clones with MiXCR and kept productive beta chains. Records with the same CDR3 protein are collapsed into one entry carrying the most frequent genes and DNA. TCRdb's processing, not the authors', yielded these V and J calls. The sample contains hundreds of thousands of distinct CDR3 sequences, roughly half of them found a single time. The ten largest clones represent roughly 14% of the sample.

This sequence originates from an elderly woman in good health. Sequences were obtained from blood.

The CDR3 sequence is CASSLLGTGVSNSPLHF. The nucleotide sequence reads as follows: TGTGCCAGCAGCTTGCTGGGGACAGGGGTTTCGAATTCACCCCTCCACTTT. The chain was built from TRBV27 and TRBJ1-6, and TRBD1 aligns with 10 junction nucleotides. Looking up the germline V gene (reference sequence) yields CDR1 MNHEY and CDR2 SMNVEV. Including cysteine and phenylalanine, the CDR3 has 17 amino acids. Only the CDR3 region is kept as DNA, spanning 51 bases read in frame from base 1. V and J are trimmed by 6 bases and 7 bases, and the gene matches miss 12 bases of the junction.